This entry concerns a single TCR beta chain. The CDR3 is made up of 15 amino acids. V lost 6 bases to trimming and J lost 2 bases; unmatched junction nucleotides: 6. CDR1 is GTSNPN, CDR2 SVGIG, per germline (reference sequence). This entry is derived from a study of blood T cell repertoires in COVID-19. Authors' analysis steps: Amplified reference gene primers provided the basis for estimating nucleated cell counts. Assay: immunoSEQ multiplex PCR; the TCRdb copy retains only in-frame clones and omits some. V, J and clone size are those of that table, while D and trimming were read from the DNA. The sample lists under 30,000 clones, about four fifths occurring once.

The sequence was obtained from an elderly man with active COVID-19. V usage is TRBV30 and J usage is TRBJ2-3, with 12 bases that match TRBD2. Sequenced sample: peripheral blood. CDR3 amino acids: CACTRTSGNTDTQYF. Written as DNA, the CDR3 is TGTGCCTGTACAAGGACTAGCGGGAACACAGATACGCAGTATTTT.